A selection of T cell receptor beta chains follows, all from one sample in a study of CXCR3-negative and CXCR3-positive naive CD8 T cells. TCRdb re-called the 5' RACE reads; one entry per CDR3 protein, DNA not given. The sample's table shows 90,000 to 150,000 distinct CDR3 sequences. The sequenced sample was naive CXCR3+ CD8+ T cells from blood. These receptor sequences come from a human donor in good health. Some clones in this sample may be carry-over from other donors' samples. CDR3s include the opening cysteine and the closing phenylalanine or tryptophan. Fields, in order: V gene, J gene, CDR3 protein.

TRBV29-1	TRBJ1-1	CSVALGGMNTEAFF
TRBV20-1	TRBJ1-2	CSDRDRFDGYTF
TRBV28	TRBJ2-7	CASRSRETPYEQYF
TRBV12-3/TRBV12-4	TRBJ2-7	CASSLGVGKSYEQYF
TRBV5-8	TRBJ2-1	CASSLSGTSYNEQFF
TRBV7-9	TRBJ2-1	CASSLASLKEAYNEQFF
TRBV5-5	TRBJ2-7	CASSLLGTSGGDEQYF
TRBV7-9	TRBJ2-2	CASSFDQGGLSGELFF
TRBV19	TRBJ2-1	CASSLSGTYNEQFF
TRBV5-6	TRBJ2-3	CASSLSDRYTDTQYF
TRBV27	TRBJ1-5	CASSRDRDYQPQHF
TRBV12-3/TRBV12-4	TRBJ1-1	CASSFGTTEAFF
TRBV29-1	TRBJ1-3	CSVMVSSGNTIYF
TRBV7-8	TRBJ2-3	CASSSPSDTQYF
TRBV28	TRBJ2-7	CASRELGTGVHEQYF
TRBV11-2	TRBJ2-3	CASSFGGRNDDTQYF
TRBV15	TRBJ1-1	CATSLLQGAGTEAFF
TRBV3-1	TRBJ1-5	CASSQDRYNQPQHF
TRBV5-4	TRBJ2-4	CASSFGVAKNIQYF
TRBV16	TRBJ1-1	CASSLTGGAFF
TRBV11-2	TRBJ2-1	CASSPTLAGGTEQFF
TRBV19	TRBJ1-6	CASSNPDRGAGSPLHF
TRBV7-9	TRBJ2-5	CASSLHRGGEETQYF
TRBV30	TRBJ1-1	CAWSVGGNTEAFF